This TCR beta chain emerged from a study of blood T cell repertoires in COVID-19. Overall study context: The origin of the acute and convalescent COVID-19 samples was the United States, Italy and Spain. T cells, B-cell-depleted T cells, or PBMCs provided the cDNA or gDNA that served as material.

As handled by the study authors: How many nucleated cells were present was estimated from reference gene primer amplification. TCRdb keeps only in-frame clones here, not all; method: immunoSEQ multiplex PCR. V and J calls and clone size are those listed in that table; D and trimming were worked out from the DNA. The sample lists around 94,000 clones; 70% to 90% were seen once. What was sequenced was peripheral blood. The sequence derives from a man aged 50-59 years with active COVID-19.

CDR3 loop: CASSLGVRRGRTDTQYF. DNA for the CDR3: TGTGCCAGCAGCTTAGGGGTGAGGAGGGGACGGACAGATACGCAGTATTTT. The chain carries TRBV11-2 and TRBJ2-3, with a tentative D call TRBD2 (6 bases). CDR3 size: 17 residues. CDR1 is SGHAT and CDR2 is FQNNGV in the germline V gene. V was pared by 1 base and J by 3 bases, with 17 bases between.